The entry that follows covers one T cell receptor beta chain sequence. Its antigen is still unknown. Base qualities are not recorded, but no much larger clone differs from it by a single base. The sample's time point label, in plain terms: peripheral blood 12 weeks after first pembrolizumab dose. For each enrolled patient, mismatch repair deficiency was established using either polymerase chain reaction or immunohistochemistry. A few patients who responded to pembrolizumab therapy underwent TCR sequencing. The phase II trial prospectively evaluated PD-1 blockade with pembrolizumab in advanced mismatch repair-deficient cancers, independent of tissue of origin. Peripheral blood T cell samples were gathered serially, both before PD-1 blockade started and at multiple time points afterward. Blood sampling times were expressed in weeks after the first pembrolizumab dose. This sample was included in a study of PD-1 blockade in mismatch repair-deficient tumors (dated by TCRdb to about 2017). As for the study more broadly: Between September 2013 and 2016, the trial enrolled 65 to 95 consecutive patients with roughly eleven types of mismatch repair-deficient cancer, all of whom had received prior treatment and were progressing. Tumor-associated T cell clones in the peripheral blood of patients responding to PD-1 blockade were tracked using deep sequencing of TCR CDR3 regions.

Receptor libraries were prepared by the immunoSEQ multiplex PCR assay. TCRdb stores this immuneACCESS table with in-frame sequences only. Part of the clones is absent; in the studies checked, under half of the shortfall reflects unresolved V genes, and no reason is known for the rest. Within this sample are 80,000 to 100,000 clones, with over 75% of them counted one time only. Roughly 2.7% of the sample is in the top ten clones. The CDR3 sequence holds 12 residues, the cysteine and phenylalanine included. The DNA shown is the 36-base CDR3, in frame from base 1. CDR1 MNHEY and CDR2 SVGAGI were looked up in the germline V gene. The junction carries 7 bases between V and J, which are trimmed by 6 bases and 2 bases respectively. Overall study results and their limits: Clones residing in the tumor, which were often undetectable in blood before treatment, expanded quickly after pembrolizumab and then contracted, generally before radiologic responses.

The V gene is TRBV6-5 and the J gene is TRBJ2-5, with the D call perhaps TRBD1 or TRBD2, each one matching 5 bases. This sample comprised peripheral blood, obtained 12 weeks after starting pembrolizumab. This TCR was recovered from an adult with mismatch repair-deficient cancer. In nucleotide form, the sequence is TGTGCCAGCAGAGAGGGGCAAGAGACCCAGTACTTC. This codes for CASREGQETQYF.